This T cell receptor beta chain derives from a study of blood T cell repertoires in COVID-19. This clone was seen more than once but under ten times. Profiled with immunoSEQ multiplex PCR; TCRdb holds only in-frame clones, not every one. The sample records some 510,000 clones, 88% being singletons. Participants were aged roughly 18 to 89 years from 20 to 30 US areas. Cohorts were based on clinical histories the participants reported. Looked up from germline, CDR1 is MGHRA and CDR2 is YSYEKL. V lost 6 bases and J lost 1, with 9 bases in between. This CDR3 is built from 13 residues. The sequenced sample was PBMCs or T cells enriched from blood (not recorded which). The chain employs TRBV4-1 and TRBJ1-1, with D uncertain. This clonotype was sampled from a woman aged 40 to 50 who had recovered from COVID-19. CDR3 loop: CASSNTPNTEAFF. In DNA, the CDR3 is TGCGCCAGCAGTAACACACCGAACACTGAAGCTTTCTTT.